The text below deals with one TCR beta chain. Its antigen remains unidentified. These data come from a study of cytomegalovirus exposure and HLA in healthy donors. Notes on the study in general: Later analysis indicated greater clonal expansion among HLA-associated TCR beta chains than among equally common other chains.

PCR was performed using 60 Vbeta and 13 Jbeta primers. Sequencing used immunoSEQ multiplex PCR; TCRdb keeps in-frame clones, though not all of them. This table holds approximately 120,000 clones. The receptor comes from a middle-aged man in good health and CMV-seronegative. Sequencing was carried out using PBMCs.

The DNA of the CDR3 is TGTGCCAGCAGCCTCGATCGAAATTTAGAAACGCTCGACATTCAGTACTTC. It codes for CASSLDRNLETLDIQYF. This chain connects TRBV7-8 to TRBJ2-4; no clear D. The CDR3 contains 17 residues. V was cut by 5 bases and J by 8 bases, with 25 bases left in between. Germline V gene data show CDR1 as SGHVS and CDR2 as FQNEAQ.